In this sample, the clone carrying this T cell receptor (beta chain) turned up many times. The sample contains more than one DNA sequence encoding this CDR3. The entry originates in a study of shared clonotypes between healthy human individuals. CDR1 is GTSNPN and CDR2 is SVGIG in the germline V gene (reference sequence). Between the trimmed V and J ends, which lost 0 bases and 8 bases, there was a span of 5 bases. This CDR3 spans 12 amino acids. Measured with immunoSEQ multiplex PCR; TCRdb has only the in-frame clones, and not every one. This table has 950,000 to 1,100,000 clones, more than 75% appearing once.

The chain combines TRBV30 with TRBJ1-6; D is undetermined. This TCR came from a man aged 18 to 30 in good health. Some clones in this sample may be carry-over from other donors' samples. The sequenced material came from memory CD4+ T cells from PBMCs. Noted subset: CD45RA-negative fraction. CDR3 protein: CAWSVAYSPLHF. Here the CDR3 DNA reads TGTGCCTGGAGTGTAGCGTATTCACCCCTCCACTTT. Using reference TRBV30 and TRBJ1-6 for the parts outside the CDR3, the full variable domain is SQTIHQWPATLVQPVGSPLSLECTVEGTSNPNLYWYRQAAGRGLQLLFYSVGIGQISSEVPQNLSASRPQDRQFILSSKKLLLSDSGFYLCAWSVAYSPLHFGNGTRLTVT.